Listed here is a single T cell receptor (beta chain). The antigen is undetermined. This table comes from immunoSEQ multiplex PCR, and its TCRdb copy is limited to in-frame clones, with some not included. The sample has under 200,000 clones; approximately 90% are singletons. In germline, CDR1 is SNHLY, CDR2 FYNNEI. The CDR3 runs to 15 residues. The V end lost 2 bases, the J end lost 3 bases, and 11 bases lay between the germline ends. The data originate from a study of T cell responses to AZD1222 COVID-19 vaccine. Study results and caveats: White British people made up most donors, females outnumbered males, and clonal diversity was possibly underestimated. Two AZD1222 doses significantly raised spike-specific TCR breadth and depth over controls. Repertoire samples came only from after the peak T cell response.

V is TRBV2 and J is TRBJ1-5; no clear D gene. The source material was peripheral blood, sampled on day 0 of AZD1222 vaccination. The TCR was taken from an adult in good health. CDR3 bases: TGTGCCAGCAGTGAATGGTCACGTATCAATCAGCCCCAGCATTTT. It specifies CASSEWSRINQPQHF.